The 30 T cell receptor beta chains reported below all come from one sample, sequenced in a study of blood T cell repertoires in COVID-19. TCRdb keeps only in-frame clones here, not all; method: immunoSEQ multiplex PCR. In the table there are 48,000 or so clones, about nine tenths of which are singletons. The sequencing sample was made of peripheral blood. Receptors originate from a woman older than 75 with COVID-19, enrolled during active disease.

The gene calls are TRBV6-5 and TRBJ1-1; D call uncertain. V was shortened by 2 bases and J by 4 bases, with 11 bases between the two germline ends. Per germline, CDR1 MNHEY and CDR2 SVGAGI. The CDR3 covers 14 residues. The CDR3 DNA reads as TGTGCCAGCAGTTACGAACGGGGAACCACTGAAGCTTTCTTT. It translates to CASSYERGTTEAFF.

The chain carries TRBV29-1 and TRBJ2-1, with TRBD2 as a possible D gene (5 bases). Between the trimmed V and J ends, which lost 0 bases and 4 bases, there was a span of 10 bases. Germline CDR1 reads SQVTM; CDR2 reads ANQGSEA. CDR3 length: 14 residues. CDR3 loop: CSVEEVRGYNEQFF. The CDR3 DNA follows: TGCAGCGTTGAAGAGGTCAGAGGGTACAATGAGCAGTTCTTC.

J is TRBJ1-1 and V is TRBV28, with a possible D match to TRBD1 (6 bases). V was trimmed by 4 bases and J by 4 bases, leaving 25 bases between them. This CDR3 contains 18 residues. CDR1 MDHEN and CDR2 SYDVKM come from the germline V gene. CDR3: CASSSLGPGQGLITEAFF. Written as DNA, the CDR3 is TGTGCCAGCAGTTCCCTAGGGCCGGGACAAGGCCTGATCACTGAAGCTTTCTTT.

The CDR3, as DNA: TGTGCCAGCAGCTCTCGGCGGCAGGGAAGATTCGCAGAAGAAAAACTGTTTTTT. Translating it yields CASSSRRQGRFAEEKLFF. The chain employs TRBV5-6 and TRBJ1-4, with a tentative D call TRBD1 (5 bases). The CDR3 totals 18 residues. Germline V gives CDR1 SGHDT, CDR2 YYEEEE. The germline V and J ends were trimmed by 3 bases and 8 bases, with 26 bases remaining between them.

This sequence joins TRBV19 and TRBJ1-5, with D maybe TRBD1 (5 bases). The CDR3 covers 15 residues. CDR1 is LNHDA, CDR2 SQIVND, per germline (reference sequence). Trimming took off 3 bases at V and 10 bases at J, with 19 bases between the two ends. Written as DNA, the CDR3 is TGTGCCAGTAGTATGAACTCCCAGGGTGTTTCACCCCAGCATTTT. Protein sequence: CASSMNSQGVSPQHF. The full variable domain, with the rest looked up from reference TRBV19 and TRBJ1-5, is DGGITQSPKYLFRKEGQNVTLSCEQNLNHDAMYWYRQDPGQGLRLIYYSQIVNDFQKGDIAEGYSVSREKKESFPLTVTSAQKNPTAFYLCASSMNSQGVSPQHFGDGTRLSIL.

The chain carries TRBV15 and TRBJ2-1; TRBD1 aligns across 10 bases. The V segment lost 3 bases and the J segment 6 bases; nucleotides outside the gene matches: 17. Germline CDR1 and CDR2: LNHNV and YYDKDF (reference sequence). The CDR3 has 19 residues. CDR3 protein: CATSSHLGGGTGAVNEQFF. The DNA for the CDR3 is TGTGCCACCAGCAGCCACCTCGGCGGTGGGACAGGGGCAGTCAATGAGCAGTTCTTC.

V gene TRBV9 combines with J gene TRBJ1-3; tentatively, D is TRBD1 (5 bases). V was cut by 0 bases and J by 7 bases, with 14 bases left in between. The CDR3 totals 15 residues. Germline V gene lookup returns CDR1 SGDLS and CDR2 YYNGEE. The CDR3, as DNA: TGTGCCAGCAGCGTAGTGGGGGGAGTTGGCAACACCATATATTTT. This codes for CASSVVGGVGNTIYF.

The chain is built from TRBV28 and TRBJ2-4; no definite D call. This CDR3 has 14 amino acids. CDR1 MDHEN and CDR2 SYDVKM come from the germline V gene. Trimming left V 7 bases short and J 0 bases short, with 10 bases between. CDR3 sequence: CASTGSGAKNIQYF. For the CDR3, the DNA is TGTGCCAGCACCGGGTCGGGAGCCAAAAACATTCAGTACTTC.

The chain links TRBV7-9 to TRBJ1-1, with 8 bases identical to TRBD1. This CDR3 contains 15 residues. The germline gives CDR1 SEHNR, CDR2 FQNEAQ (reference sequence). V dropped 1 base and J dropped 1; count of bases not matched to a gene: 2. This CDR3 reads CASSLETGANTEAFF. The CDR3 DNA sequence: TGTGCCAGCAGCTTAGAGACAGGGGCGAACACTGAAGCTTTCTTT.

The chain combines TRBV19 with TRBJ2-7, with D possibly matching TRBD2 (6 bases). This CDR3 has 15 amino acids. V was shortened by 6 bases and J by 2 bases, with 17 bases between the two germline ends. The germline V gene has CDR1 LNHDA and CDR2 SQIVND (reference sequence). The CDR3 loop reads CASSQSGVGAYEQYF. The DNA for the CDR3 is TGTGCCAGTAGCCAGTCGGGGGTGGGCGCCTACGAGCAGTACTTC.

This chain connects TRBV9 to TRBJ2-3, with 8 bases aligning to TRBD1. CDR1 and CDR2 from the germline V gene are SGDLS and YYNGEE. The length of the CDR3 is 15 residues. J was trimmed by 3 bases and V by 0 bases; bases with no gene match: 3. Here the CDR3 reads CASSVVYRGTDTQYF. CDR3 nucleotide sequence: TGTGCCAGCAGCGTAGTTTACAGGGGGACAGATACGCAGTATTTT.

This chain uses TRBV10-1 with TRBJ2-3; D possibly corresponds to TRBD1 (5 bases). CDR1 WNHNN and CDR2 SYGVQD come from the germline V gene (reference sequence). CDR3 length: 13 amino acids. V shed 3 bases and J shed 5 bases, with 9 bases lying between them. The DNA of the CDR3 is TGCGCCAGCAGTGAACAGGTCTTAGATACGCAGTATTTT. Protein: CASSEQVLDTQYF.

This clone appeared once. The CDR3 nucleotides read TGTGCCAGCAGTCGACAGGGAACGTTGGAGACCCAGTACTTC. Translating gives CASSRQGTLETQYF. This rearrangement joins TRBV2 to TRBJ2-5, with 7 nucleotides matching TRBD1. The germline CDR1 and CDR2 sequences are SNHLY and FYNNEI. Unmatched junction bases numbered 8, after V lost 5 bases and J lost 5 bases. The CDR3 has 14 residues.

The rearrangement joins TRBV19 to TRBJ1-2; 9 bases map to TRBD1. Germline CDR1 and CDR2: LNHDA and SQIVND (reference sequence). This CDR3 region has 16 residues. The trim removed 4 bases at V and 7 bases at J, leaving 13 bases unmatched. CDR3: CASSNDAQGAVSGYTF. The CDR3 coding sequence is TGTGCCAGTAGTAACGACGCACAGGGGGCCGTGAGTGGCTACACCTTC.

CDR3 loop: CASTESGTGDETQYF. The CDR3 nucleotides are TGTGCCAGCACTGAATCCGGGACAGGGGATGAGACCCAGTACTTC. This chain links TRBV27 with TRBJ2-5; 10 bases agree with TRBD1. The CDR3 is 15 amino acids. V was clipped by 7 bases and J by 5 bases; unmatched bases: 10. The V gene's germline CDR1 is MNHEY and CDR2 SMNVEV (reference sequence).

The rearrangement links TRBV9 to TRBJ2-2, with D tentatively TRBD1 (5 bases). The V end was cut by 0 bases, the J end by 1 base, with 7 bases between. Germline-derived CDR1 and CDR2 are SGDLS and YYNGEE. The length of the CDR3 is 15 residues. CDR3 residues: CASSVGGQNTGELFF. The CDR3 DNA reads TGTGCCAGCAGCGTAGGAGGACAGAACACCGGGGAGCTGTTTTTT.

J is TRBJ1-1 and V is TRBV5-1; TRBD1 is a possible D gene (5 bases). Germline CDR1 reads SGHRS; CDR2 reads YFSETQ. The CDR3 length is 14 residues. V dropped 4 bases and J dropped 0 bases, with 10 bases sitting between them. As DNA, the CDR3 is TGCGCCAGCAGCGTCGGACACCTGAACACTGAAGCTTTCTTT. Translating it yields CASSVGHLNTEAFF.

This chain joins TRBV5-1 and TRBJ2-5; tentatively, D is TRBD2 (5 bases). CDR1 is SGHRS, CDR2 YFSETQ, per germline. This CDR3 comprises 14 residues. Trimming pared 4 bases from V and 3 bases from J, leaving 13 bases between. Here the CDR3 reads CASSLTRREETQYF. The CDR3 DNA sequence: TGCGCCAGCAGCCTGACAAGGCGGGAAGAGACCCAGTACTTC.

The chain has TRBV7-8 and TRBJ2-4; TRBD2 might be the D (6 bases). Germline CDR1 and CDR2: SGHVS and FQNEAQ. The CDR3 runs 16 residues. The V end was cut by 1 base, the J end by 2 bases, with 12 bases between. This CDR3 is CASSLVGGITKNIQYF. The CDR3 bases are TGTGCCAGCAGCTTAGTAGGAGGGATAACCAAAAACATTCAGTACTTC.

The chain is built from TRBV11-2 and TRBJ2-7, with D perhaps matching TRBD2 (5 bases). In germline, CDR1 is SGHAT, CDR2 FQNNGV. V lost 3 bases and J lost 7, with 19 bases in between. The CDR3 has 15 residues. Written as DNA, the CDR3 is TGTGCCAGCAGCTTTGGCGTTGGGTTATCGGGGGAGCAGTACTTC. Protein: CASSFGVGLSGEQYF.

This rearrangement joins TRBV12-3 or TRBV12-4 to TRBJ2-1; D is unresolved. The CDR3 extends over 13 amino acids. Trimming cost V 7 bases and J 5 bases, with 12 bases left between them. CDR3 residues: CASTLRPNNEQFF. In DNA form, the CDR3 reads TGTGCCAGCACCCTTCGCCCTAACAATGAGCAGTTCTTC.

The chain is built from TRBV7-2 and TRBJ2-1; 11 bases are shared with TRBD2. Germline CDR1 and CDR2: SGHTA and FQGNSA. V was pared by 7 bases and J by 10 bases, with 9 bases of the junction left unmatched. This CDR3 has 14 residues. The CDR3 loop is CASIPGLAASEQFF. CDR3 nucleotide sequence: TGTGCCAGCATCCCGGGACTAGCGGCAAGCGAGCAGTTCTTC. Looking up the rest from reference TRBV7-2 and TRBJ2-1 gives the full variable domain: GAGVSQSPSNKVTEKGKDVELRCDPISGHTALYWYRQSLGQGLEFLIYFQGNSAPDKSGLPSDRFSAERTGGSVSTLTIQRTQQEDSAVYLCASIPGLAASEQFFGPGTRLTVL.

V usage is TRBV29-1 and J usage is TRBJ2-7; 7 bases agree with TRBD2. Losses at the gene ends were 6 bases for V and 4 bases for J; bases not matched to a gene: 9. Germline CDR1 reads SQVTM; CDR2 reads ANQGSEA. The CDR3 length is 13 residues. The CDR3 protein is CSVGGPPPYEQYF. The CDR3 DNA is TGCAGCGTGGGAGGGCCTCCCCCGTACGAGCAGTACTTC.

CDR3 protein: CASSPRGVSSTDTQYF. The DNA of the CDR3 is TGTGCCAGCAGTCCCCGGGGGGTTTCTAGCACAGATACGCAGTATTTT. The chain couples TRBV28 to TRBJ2-3; 7 positions agree with TRBD2. V lost 5 bases, J lost 0 bases, and 8 bases stayed unmatched. There are 16 residues in the CDR3. Germline CDR1 and CDR2: MDHEN and SYDVKM.

V usage is TRBV29-1 and J usage is TRBJ1-1; 7 bases agree with TRBD1. V shed 6 bases, J shed 5 bases, and the junction held 6 bases outside the gene matches. Germline V gives CDR1 SQVTM, CDR2 ANQGSEA. CDR3 size: 12 residues. In nucleotides, the CDR3 is TGCAGCGTAGGGACAGACGTAACTGAAGCTTTCTTT. Encoded protein: CSVGTDVTEAFF.

The V and J genes are TRBV6-5 and TRBJ2-2, with no clear D. The CDR3 consists of 15 residues. The V end was cut by 5 bases, the J end by 5 bases, with 15 bases between. Looked up from germline, CDR1 is MNHEY and CDR2 is SVGAGI. CDR3 DNA sequence: TGTGCCAGCAGTCCCCCAGGTCCCCTGACCGGGGAGCTGTTTTTT. It codes for CASSPPGPLTGELFF.

V and J are TRBV7-9 and TRBJ1-2; D uncertain. CDR1 and CDR2 (germline): SEHNR, FQNEAQ (reference sequence). Trimming cost V 5 bases and J 4 bases, with 20 bases left between them. This CDR3 has 16 amino acids. The CDR3 nucleotides are TGTGCCAGCAGCCCCGCGGGTGGAGTGACAATCTATGGCTACACCTTC. Residues: CASSPAGGVTIYGYTF.

This clone was picked up one time. This rearrangement joins TRBV18 to TRBJ2-7; 9 nucleotides match TRBD1. With 4 bases clipped from V and 5 bases from J, the junction kept 9 bases outside the gene matches. Germline V gene sequence: CDR1 KGHSH, CDR2 LQKENI. The CDR3 spans 15 residues. The DNA of the CDR3 is TGTGCCAGCTCACTGGGGACAGGGTCGCGTGACGAGCAGTACTTC. Its protein product is CASSLGTGSRDEQYF.

V and J are TRBV18 and TRBJ2-5; possibly TRBD1 for D (6 bases). The CDR3 totals 15 residues. V lost 4 bases and J 2 bases, leaving 14 bases between the germline ends. Germline loops: CDR1 KGHSH, CDR2 LQKENI. The CDR3 DNA follows: TGTGCCAGCTCACTACTTTCTGGACAGCAAGAGACCCAGTACTTC. Protein: CASSLLSGQQETQYF.

The chain has TRBV2 and TRBJ2-6; TRBD1 might be the D (6 bases). V lost 2 bases, J lost 8 bases, and 13 bases lay in between. This CDR3 region has 15 residues. Per the germline V gene, CDR1 is SNHLY and CDR2 is FYNNEI. The CDR3 spells CASSERQGMTNVLTF. The DNA of the CDR3 is TGTGCCAGCAGTGAACGGCAGGGGATGACCAACGTCCTGACTTTC.